This TCR beta chain comes out of a study of memory CD4+ T cells and cytomegalovirus serostatus. This CDR3 spans 20 amino acids. Single viable CD3+CD4+CD8-CD45RO+ cells were sorted as the memory CD4+ T cells. CMV serostatus came from serum IgG against pp150, pp28, p38, p52. CD4+ T cells were isolated by positive magnetic selection. The repertoire was sequenced with immunoSEQ multiplex PCR; TCRdb's copy has only in-frame clones and lacks some. This table has 55,000 to 65,000 clones, roughly 85% appearing once. This clone appeared a single time. The V call is TRBV12-1, the J call TRBJ1-4; the table's D call of TRBD1 was not tested on the DNA. TRBV12-1 is termed a pseudogene. This receptor was taken from an adult in good health and CMV-seronegative. Some clones in this sample may be carry-over from other donors' samples. Sequenced: memory CD4+ T cells from blood. DNA for the CDR3: TGTGCCAGCAGCTCCGCCTTGCCGGGACAGCCTACTCCTTCTAATGAAAAACTGTTTTTT. It yields the protein CASSSALPGQPTPSNEKLFF.